This T cell receptor beta chain is drawn from a study of T-cell reconstitution after alpha-beta-depleted transplantation in children. This CDR3 region has 15 residues. The germline gives CDR1 SGDLS, CDR2 YYNGEE. Deletions cut 0 bases from V and 3 bases from J, with 12 bases between. TCRbeta library construction was performed incorporating unique molecular identifiers. Using its own MiXCR run on the PCR reads, TCRdb lists one record per CDR3 protein. The sample lists around 530,000 distinct CDR3 sequences; approximately 30% were seen once. Material: PBMCs from the stem cell graft donor, obtained from the stem cell graft. The chain employs TRBV9 and TRBJ1-2, with D hard to call. This receptor was identified in a human donor who donated a stem cell graft to a child with aplastic anemia. In DNA form, the CDR3 reads TGTGCCAGCAGCGTAGGATTTGGGCGGGACTATGGCTACACCTTC. Translated, it gives CASSVGFGRDYGYTF.